This TCR beta chain was obtained from a study of cytotoxic CD8 clonotypes in ibrutinib-treated CLL. Across the whole study: The study included 11 relapsed/refractory and roughly 15 treatment-naive patients; roughly 17 had IGHV unmutated disease. Patients gave response samples after a median about eleven months of treatment, range 6 to 36. Broader study findings: The clonality went up when patients responded to ibrutinib and dropped back toward baseline at progression.

Sequencing was performed with immunoSEQ multiplex PCR; in TCRdb, only in-frame clones are kept and a portion is missing. The sample holds some 160,000 clones; about four fifths are singletons and the top ten take about 1.9%. The TCR beta libraries used 2 to 2.5 micrograms of genomic DNA that came from cryopreserved PBMCs. Germline CDR1 and CDR2: MNHNY and SVGAGI (reference sequence). This CDR3 comprises 12 residues. The V end lost 2 bases, the J end lost 4 bases, and 4 bases lay between the germline ends. As concerns this clone: No antigen is known for it.

This clonotype originated in a human donor with chronic lymphocytic leukemia. The rearrangement uses TRBV6-6 and TRBJ2-3; D gene ambiguous. Sequences were derived from PBMCs, sampled after 12 months of ibrutinib treatment. For the CDR3, the DNA is TGTGCCAGCAGTTACGGGTCAGATACGCAGTATTTT. The encoded protein is CASSYGSDTQYF.